This TCR beta chain is from a study of cytomegalovirus exposure and HLA in healthy donors. General study findings and limits: The study designated fewer than 200 TCR beta chains cytomegalovirus-associated. Prediction of most subjects' HLA-A and HLA-B alleles by TCR beta sequences was reportedly accurate. An analysis that came later showed most CMV-associated TCR beta chains appearing HLA-restricted.

The PCR made use of 60 Vbeta and 13 Jbeta primers. TCRdb's table, derived via immunoSEQ multiplex PCR, lists solely in-frame clones and lacks some. The sample has 130,000 or so clones; roughly 90% are singletons. Turning to this clone: Its antigen is still unknown.

The V end lost 2 bases, the J end lost 3 bases, and 9 bases lay between the germline ends. Germline CDR1 SGHTA, CDR2 FQGNSA. The CDR3 is 14 amino acids. The specimen sequenced was PBMCs. The TCR comes from a woman in her forties in good health and CMV-seronegative. V and J are TRBV7-2 and TRBJ2-3; D is possibly TRBD1 (6 bases). The chain's CDR3 is CASSLSRGTDTQYF. CDR3 DNA: TGTGCCAGCAGCTTATCCAGGGGTACAGATACGCAGTATTTT.